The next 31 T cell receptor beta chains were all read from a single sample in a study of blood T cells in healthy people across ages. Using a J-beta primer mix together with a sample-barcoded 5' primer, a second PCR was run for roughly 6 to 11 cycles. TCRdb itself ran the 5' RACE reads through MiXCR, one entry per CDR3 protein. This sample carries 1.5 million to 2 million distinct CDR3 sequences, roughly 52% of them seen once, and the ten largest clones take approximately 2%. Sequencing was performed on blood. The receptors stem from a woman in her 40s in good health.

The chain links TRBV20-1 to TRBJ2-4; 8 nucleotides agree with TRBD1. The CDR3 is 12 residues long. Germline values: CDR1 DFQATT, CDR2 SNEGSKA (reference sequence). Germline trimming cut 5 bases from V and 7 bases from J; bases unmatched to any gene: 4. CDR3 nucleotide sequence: TGCAGTGCTGGACAGGGAAGGAACATTCAGTACTTC. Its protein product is CSAGQGRNIQYF.

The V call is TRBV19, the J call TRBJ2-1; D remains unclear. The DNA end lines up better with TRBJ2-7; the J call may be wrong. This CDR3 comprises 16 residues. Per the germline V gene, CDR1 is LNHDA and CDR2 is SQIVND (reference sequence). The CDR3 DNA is TGTGCCAGTAGTAGTACCTGGGCTTCTTCGTTAGACGAGCAGTACTTC. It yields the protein CASSSTWASSLDEQYF.

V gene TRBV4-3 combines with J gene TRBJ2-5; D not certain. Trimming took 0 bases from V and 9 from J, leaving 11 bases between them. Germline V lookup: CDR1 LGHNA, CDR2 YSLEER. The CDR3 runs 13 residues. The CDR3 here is CASSQDHGQPQYF. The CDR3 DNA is TGCGCCAGCAGCCAAGATCACGGGCAGCCCCAGTACTTC.

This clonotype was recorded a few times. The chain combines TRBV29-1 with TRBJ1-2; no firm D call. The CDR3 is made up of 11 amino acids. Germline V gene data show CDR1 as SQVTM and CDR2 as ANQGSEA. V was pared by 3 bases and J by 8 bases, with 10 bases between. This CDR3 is CSVDLGGGYTF. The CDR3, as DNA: TGCAGCGTTGATTTAGGTGGAGGCTACACCTTC. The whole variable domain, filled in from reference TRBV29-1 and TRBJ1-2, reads SAVISQKPSRDICQRGTSLTIQCQVDSQVTMMFWYRQQPGQSLTLIATANQGSEATYESGFVIDKFPISRPNLTFSTLTVSNMSPEDSSIYLCSVDLGGGYTFGSGTRLTVV.

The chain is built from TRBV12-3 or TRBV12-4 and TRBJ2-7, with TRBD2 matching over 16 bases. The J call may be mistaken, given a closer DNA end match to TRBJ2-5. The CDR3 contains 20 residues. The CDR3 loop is CASSLAQPGLAGGGQETQYF. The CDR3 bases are TGTGCCAGCAGTTTAGCCCAGCCGGGACTAGCGGGGGGGGGCCAAGAGACCCAGTACTTC.

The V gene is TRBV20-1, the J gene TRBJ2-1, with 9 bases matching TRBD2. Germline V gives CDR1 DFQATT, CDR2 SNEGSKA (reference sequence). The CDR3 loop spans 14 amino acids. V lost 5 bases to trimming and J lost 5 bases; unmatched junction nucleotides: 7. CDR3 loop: CSAPLAGRDNEQFF. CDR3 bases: TGCAGTGCTCCTCTAGCGGGGAGGGACAATGAGCAGTTCTTC.

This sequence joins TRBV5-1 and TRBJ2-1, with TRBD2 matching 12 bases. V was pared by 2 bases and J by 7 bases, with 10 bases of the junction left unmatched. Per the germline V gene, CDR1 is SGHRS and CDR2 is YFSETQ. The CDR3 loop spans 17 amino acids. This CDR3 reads CASSFVWTSGDTNEQFF. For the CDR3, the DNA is TGCGCCAGCAGCTTCGTTTGGACTAGCGGGGACACGAATGAGCAGTTCTTC.

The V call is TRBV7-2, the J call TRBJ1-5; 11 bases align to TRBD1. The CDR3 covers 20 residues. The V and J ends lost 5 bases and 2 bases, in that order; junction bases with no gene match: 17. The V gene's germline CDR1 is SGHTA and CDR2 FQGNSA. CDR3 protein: CASSLSLPGQGAMGNQPQHF. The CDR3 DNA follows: TGTGCCAGCAGCCTCTCCCTCCCAGGACAGGGGGCAATGGGCAATCAGCCCCAGCATTTT.

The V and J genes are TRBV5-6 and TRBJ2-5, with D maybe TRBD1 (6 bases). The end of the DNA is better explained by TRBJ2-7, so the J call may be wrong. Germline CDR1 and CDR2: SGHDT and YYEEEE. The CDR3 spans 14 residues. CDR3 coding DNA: TGTGCCAGCAGCCAGCCGGACAGAGCCTACGAGCAGTACTTC. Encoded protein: CASSQPDRAYEQYF.

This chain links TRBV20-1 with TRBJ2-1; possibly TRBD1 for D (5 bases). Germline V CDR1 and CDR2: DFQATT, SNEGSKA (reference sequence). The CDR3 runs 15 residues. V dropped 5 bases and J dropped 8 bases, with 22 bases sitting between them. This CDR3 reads CSAPPGQGRLDEQFF. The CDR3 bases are TGCAGTGCTCCCCCCGGCCAGGGTCGTTTGGATGAGCAGTTCTTC.

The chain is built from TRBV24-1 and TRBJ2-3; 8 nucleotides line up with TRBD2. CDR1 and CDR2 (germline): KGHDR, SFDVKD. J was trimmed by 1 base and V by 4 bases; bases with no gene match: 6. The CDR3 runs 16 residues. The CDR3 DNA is TGTGCCACCAGTGACCCTGGTAGCGGGGGCACAGATACGCAGTATTTT. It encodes CATSDPGSGGTDTQYF.

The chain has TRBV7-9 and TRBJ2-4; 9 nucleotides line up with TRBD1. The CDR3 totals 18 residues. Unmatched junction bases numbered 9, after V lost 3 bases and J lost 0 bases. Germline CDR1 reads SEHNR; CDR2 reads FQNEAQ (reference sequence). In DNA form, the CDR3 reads TGTGCCAGCAGCTTGCCGGGACAGGGTACCCTAGCCAAAAACATTCAGTACTTC. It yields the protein CASSLPGQGTLAKNIQYF.

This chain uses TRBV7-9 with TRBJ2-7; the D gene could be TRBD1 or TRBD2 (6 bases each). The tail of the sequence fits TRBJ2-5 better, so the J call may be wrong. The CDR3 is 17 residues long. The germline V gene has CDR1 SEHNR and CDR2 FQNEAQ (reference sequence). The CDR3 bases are TGTGCCAGCAGCAACGGAGGGACACCTCCCGGTGCGGGGACCCAGTACTTC. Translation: CASSNGGTPPGAGTQYF.

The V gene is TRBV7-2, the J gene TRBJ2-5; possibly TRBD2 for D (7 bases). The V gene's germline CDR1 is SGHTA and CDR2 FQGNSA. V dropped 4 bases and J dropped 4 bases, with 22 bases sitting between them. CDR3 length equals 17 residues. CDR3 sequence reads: CASSSGLGGGARETQYF. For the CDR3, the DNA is TGTGCCAGCAGCTCAGGACTAGGGGGGGGGGCGAGAGAGACCCAGTACTTC.

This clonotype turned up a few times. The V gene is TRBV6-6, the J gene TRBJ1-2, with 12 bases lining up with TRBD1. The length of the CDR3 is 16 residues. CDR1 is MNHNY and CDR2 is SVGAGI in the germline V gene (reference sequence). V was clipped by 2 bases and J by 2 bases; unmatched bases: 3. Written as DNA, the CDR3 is TGTGCCAGCAGTTACGGGACAGGGGGCTTCAACTATGGCTACACCTTC. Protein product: CASSYGTGGFNYGYTF.

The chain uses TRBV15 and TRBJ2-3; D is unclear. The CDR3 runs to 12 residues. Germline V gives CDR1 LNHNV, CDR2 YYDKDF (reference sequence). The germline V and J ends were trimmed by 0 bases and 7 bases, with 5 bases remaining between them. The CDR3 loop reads CATSRDANTQYF. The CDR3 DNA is TGTGCCACCAGCAGAGACGCCAATACGCAGTATTTT. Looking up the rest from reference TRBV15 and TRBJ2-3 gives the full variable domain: DAMVIQNPRYQVTQFGKPVTLSCSQTLNHNVMYWYQQKSSQAPKLLFHYYDKDFNNEADTPDNFQSRRPNTSFCFLDIRSPGLGDTAMYLCATSRDANTQYFGPGTRLTVL.

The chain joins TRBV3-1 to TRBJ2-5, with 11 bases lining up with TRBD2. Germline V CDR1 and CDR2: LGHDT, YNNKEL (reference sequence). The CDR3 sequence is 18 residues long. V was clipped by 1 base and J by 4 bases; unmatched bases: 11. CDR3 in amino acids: CASSQGALAGGRGETQYF. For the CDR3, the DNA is TGTGCCAGCAGCCAAGGCGCTCTAGCGGGGGGACGGGGAGAGACCCAGTACTTC.

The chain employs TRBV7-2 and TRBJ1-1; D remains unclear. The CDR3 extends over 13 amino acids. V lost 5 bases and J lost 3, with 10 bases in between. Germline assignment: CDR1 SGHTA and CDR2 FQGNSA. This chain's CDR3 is CASSDTGDTEAFF. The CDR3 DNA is TGTGCCAGCAGCGACACGGGTGACACTGAAGCTTTCTTT.

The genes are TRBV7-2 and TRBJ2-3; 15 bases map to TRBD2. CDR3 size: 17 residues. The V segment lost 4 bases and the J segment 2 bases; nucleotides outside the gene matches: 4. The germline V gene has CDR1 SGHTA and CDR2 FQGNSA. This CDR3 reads CASSWGLAGGHTDTQYF. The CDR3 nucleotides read TGTGCCAGCAGCTGGGGACTAGCGGGGGGCCACACAGATACGCAGTATTTT.

CDR3 region: CASSLRTPDAYNEQYF. Written as DNA, the CDR3 is TGTGCCAGCTCCCTACGGACACCCGACGCCTACAATGAGCAGTACTTC. The J gene is TRBJ2-1, the V gene TRBV18; a possible D gene is TRBD1 (5 bases). TRBJ2-7 matches the DNA end more closely, so the J call is doubtful. Germline CDR1 KGHSH, CDR2 LQKENI. This CDR3 region has 16 residues.

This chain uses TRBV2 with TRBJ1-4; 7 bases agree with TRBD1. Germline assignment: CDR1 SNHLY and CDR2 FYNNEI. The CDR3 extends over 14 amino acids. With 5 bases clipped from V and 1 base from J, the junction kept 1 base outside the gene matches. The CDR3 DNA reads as TGTGCCAGCAGTCACAGGGGAACTAATGAAAAACTGTTTTTT. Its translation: CASSHRGTNEKLFF.

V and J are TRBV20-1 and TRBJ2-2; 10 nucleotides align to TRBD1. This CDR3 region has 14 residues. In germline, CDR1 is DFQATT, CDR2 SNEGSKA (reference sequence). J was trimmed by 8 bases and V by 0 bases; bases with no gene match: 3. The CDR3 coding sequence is TGCAGTGCTAGAGATTGGACAGGGGGGGGGGAGCTGTTTTTT. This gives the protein CSARDWTGGGELFF.

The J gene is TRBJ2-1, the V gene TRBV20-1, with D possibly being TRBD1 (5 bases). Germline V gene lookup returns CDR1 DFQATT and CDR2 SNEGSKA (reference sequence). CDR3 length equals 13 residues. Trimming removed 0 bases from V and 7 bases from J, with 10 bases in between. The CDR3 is CSAREPYRNEQFF. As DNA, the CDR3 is TGCAGTGCTAGAGAACCATACAGGAATGAGCAGTTCTTC.

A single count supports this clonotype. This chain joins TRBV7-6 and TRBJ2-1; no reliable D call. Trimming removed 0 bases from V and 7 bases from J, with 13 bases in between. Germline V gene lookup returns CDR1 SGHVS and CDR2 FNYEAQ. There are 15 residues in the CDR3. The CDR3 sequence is CASSLAGDRANEQFF. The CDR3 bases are TGTGCCAGCAGCTTAGCCGGTGACCGGGCGAATGAGCAGTTCTTC.

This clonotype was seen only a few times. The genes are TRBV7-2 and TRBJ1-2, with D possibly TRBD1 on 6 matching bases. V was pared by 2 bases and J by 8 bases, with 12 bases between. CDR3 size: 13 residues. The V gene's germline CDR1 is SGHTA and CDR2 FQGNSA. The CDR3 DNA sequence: TGTGCCAGCAGCTTATTACAGGGCCACGGCTACACCTTC. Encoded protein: CASSLLQGHGYTF.

Written as DNA, the CDR3 is TGCGCCAGCAGGGACAAGGGGAGCCACAATGAGCAGTTCTTC. This gives the protein CASRDKGSHNEQFF. The V call is TRBV5-1, the J call TRBJ2-1; D tentatively reads TRBD1 or TRBD2 (5 bases each). Germline loops: CDR1 SGHRS, CDR2 YFSETQ. The length of the CDR3 is 14 residues. V was pared by 5 bases and J by 5 bases, with 14 bases between.

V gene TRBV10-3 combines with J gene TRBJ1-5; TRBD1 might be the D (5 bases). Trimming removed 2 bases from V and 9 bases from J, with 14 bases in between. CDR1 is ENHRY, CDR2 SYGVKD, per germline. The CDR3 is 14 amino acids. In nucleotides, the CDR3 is TGTGCCATCAGTGAGGAGGGACTGATGGGGCCCCAGCATTTT. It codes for CAISEEGLMGPQHF.

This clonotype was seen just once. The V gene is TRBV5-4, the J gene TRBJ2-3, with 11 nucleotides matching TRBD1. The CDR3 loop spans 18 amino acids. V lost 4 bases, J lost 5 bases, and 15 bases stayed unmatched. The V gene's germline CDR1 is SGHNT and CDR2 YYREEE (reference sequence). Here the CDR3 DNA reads TGTGCCAGCAGCCCAAGGGGGGGACAGGGGGTGACCAAAGATACGCAGTATTTT. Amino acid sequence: CASSPRGGQGVTKDTQYF.

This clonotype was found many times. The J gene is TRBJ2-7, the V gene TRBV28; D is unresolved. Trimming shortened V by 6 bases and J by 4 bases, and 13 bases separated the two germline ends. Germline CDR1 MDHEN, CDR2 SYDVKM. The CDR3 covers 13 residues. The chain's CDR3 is CASSFRGGYEQYF. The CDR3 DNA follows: TGTGCCAGCAGCTTTCGTGGTGGTTACGAGCAGTACTTC.

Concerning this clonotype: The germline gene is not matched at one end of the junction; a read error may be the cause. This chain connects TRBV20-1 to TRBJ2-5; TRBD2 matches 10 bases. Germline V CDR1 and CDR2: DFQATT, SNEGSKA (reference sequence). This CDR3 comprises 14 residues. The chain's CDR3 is CRARSGGASETQYF. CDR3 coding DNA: TGCAGAGCTAGAAGCGGGGGGGCCTCGGAGACCCAGTACTTC.

CDR3 DNA: TGTGCCAGCAGCTTCGCCTCGGGACAGGTTAATGACGAGCAGTACTTC. Translated: CASSFASGQVNDEQYF. The rearrangement links TRBV7-6 to TRBJ2-7, with 8 bases fitting TRBD1. Germline V CDR1 and CDR2: SGHVS, FNYEAQ. CDR3 size: 16 residues. V shed 3 bases, J shed 5 bases, and the junction held 12 bases outside the gene matches.